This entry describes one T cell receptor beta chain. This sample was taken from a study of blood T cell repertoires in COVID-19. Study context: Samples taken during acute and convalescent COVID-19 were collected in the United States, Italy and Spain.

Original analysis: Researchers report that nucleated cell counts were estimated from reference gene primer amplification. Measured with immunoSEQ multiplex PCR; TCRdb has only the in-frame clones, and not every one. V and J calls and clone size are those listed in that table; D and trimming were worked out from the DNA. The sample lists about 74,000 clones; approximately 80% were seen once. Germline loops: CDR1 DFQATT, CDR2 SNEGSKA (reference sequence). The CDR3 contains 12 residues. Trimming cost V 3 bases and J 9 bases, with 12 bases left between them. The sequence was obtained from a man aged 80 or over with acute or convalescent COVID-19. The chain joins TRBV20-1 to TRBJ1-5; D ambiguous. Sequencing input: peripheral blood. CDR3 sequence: CSASPPGRPQHF. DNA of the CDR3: TGCAGTGCTAGTCCCCCCGGTAGGCCCCAGCATTTT.